Listed here are 7 T cell receptor beta chains from one sample, sequenced in a study of cytomegalovirus exposure and HLA in healthy donors. PCR was performed using 60 Vbeta and 13 Jbeta primers. Using immunoSEQ multiplex PCR, the repertoire was profiled, and TCRdb retains in-frame clones only, with some absent. The sample records 180,000 or so clones, over 75% being singletons. Sequenced input: PBMCs. The receptors originated from a woman aged 25 to 45 in good health and CMV-seronegative.

The V gene is TRBV5-1, the J gene TRBJ1-1; tentatively, D is TRBD1 (5 bases). The V and J ends lost 4 bases and 2 bases respectively, with 15 bases between them. The length of the CDR3 is 15 residues. Per the germline V gene, CDR1 is SGHRS and CDR2 is YFSETQ. The CDR3 DNA reads TGCGCCAGCAGCGACTACCCGGGGGTCAACACTGAAGCTTTCTTT. Encoded protein: CASSDYPGVNTEAFF.

This sequence joins TRBV19 and TRBJ2-7, with TRBD1 matching over 10 bases. V gave up 4 bases and J gave up 2 bases; unmatched junction bases: 2. This CDR3 region has 14 residues. Germline V gene sequence: CDR1 LNHDA, CDR2 SQIVND (reference sequence). The CDR3 loop reads CASSRQGATYEQYF. The CDR3 DNA is TGTGCCAGTAGTAGACAGGGGGCCACCTACGAGCAGTACTTC.

CDR3 nucleotide sequence: TGCGCCAGCAGCCAAGATACAAAGGGGGCCGCGAACACCGGGGAGCTGTTTTTT. This translates into CASSQDTKGAANTGELFF. The chain has TRBV4-3 and TRBJ2-2, with TRBD1 matching 7 bases. V lost 0 bases, J lost 0 bases, and 7 bases stayed unmatched. The length of the CDR3 is 18 residues. From germline, CDR1 is LGHNA and CDR2 YSLEER.

This clone was picked up a small number of times. This chain connects TRBV15 to TRBJ1-1; TRBD1 matches at 10 bases. The CDR3 is 17 residues long. Trimming took 5 bases from V and 1 from J; bases not matched to a gene: 10. CDR1 LNHNV and CDR2 YYDKDF come from the germline V gene (reference sequence). The CDR3, as DNA: TGTGCCACCAGCGGATTAAGACAGGGGGCGGCGAACACTGAAGCTTTCTTT. Amino acids: CATSGLRQGAANTEAFF.

The chain links TRBV27 to TRBJ2-2; no firm D call. CDR3 length equals 19 residues. Trimming took off 0 bases at V and 4 bases at J, with 21 bases between the two ends. Germline CDR1 MNHEY, CDR2 SMNVEV (reference sequence). The CDR3 region has the DNA TGTGCCAGCAGTTTATCTGCGAGGATCCGTACCTCTTTCACCGGGGAGCTGTTTTTT. Amino acids: CASSLSARIRTSFTGELFF.

The chain employs TRBV7-3 and TRBJ2-7; 7 bases match TRBD1. V lost 5 bases, J lost 6 bases, and 16 bases stayed unmatched. The CDR3 extends over 16 amino acids. Germline CDR1 is SGHTA and CDR2 is FQGTGA. CDR3 protein: CASSIIPPASGGEQYF. DNA for the CDR3: TGTGCCAGCAGCATAATTCCTCCGGCCTCAGGGGGCGAGCAGTACTTC.

The V call is TRBV4-3, the J call TRBJ2-7; 7 positions match TRBD2. Germline trimming cut 5 bases from V and 5 bases from J; bases unmatched to any gene: 21. CDR3 length equals 18 residues. CDR1 and CDR2 (germline): LGHNA, YSLEER. CDR3 nucleotide sequence: TGCGCCAGCAGCGAGCACCGTGGCGGGGCGGGGGTAGGGAACGAGCAGTACTTC. It is translated as CASSEHRGGAGVGNEQYF.